This T cell receptor beta chain was sequenced during a study of shared clonotypes between healthy human individuals (dated by TCRdb to the early 2020s). Background for the entire study: Three men and a couple of women, aged 18 to 49 years, made up the cohort. Each donor's leukapheresis produced roughly between about 0.8 and 8.9 billion PBMCs. Different laboratories and diverse techniques were used to prepare libraries and sequence TCR repertoires, to increase sequencing depth and limit assay-specific biases. The study deeply sequenced blood TCR repertoires of roughly five healthy adults to estimate repertoire size and the extent of clonotype sharing between individuals. Per donor, three plates each were used for CD4 naive and CD4 memory, two for CD8 naive, and one for CD8 memory. Overall study results and their limits: Pairwise subsampling led to the expectation that sequencing depth would affect the degree of clonotype sharing among donors. The genetic and exposure-history diversity represented was limited by the small number of donors. Across a few donors, approximately 5% of naive CD4, 3% to 4% of naive CD8, about 2.3% of memory CD4, and about 0.44% of memory CD8 clonotypes were shared. Only blood was sampled, and tissue TCR repertoires likely differ from those in blood. Incomplete sequencing was indicated by rarefaction of sorted-subset datasets, despite the large sequencing depth. Clonotypes shared by all four sorted-subset donors showed higher generation probabilities than non-shared clonotypes. Estimated clonotype richness was generally larger for naive than for memory subsets.

This clone was observed a handful of times. No cognate antigen has been identified for it. Base qualities are not provided; no much larger clone lies one nucleotide away. Using the deep immunoSEQ assay, TCR CDR3 regions were amplified from genomic DNA by multiplex PCR. For each cell subset, the extracted genomic DNA was distributed evenly across all wells of several immunoSEQ 96-well plates, and each plate served as one replicate. For sorted subsets, approximately 210 ng genomic DNA, equal to 30,000 to 35,000 T cell genomes, was loaded into each replicate PCR. Purified libraries were measured with a Qubit 3.0 fluorometer, size-checked on a Bioanalyzer 2100, and measured again with the KAPA Library Quantification kit. Every immunoSEQ 96-well plate was sequenced on a separate single-read 150-cycle Illumina NextSeq 550 flow cell. The paper's data handling went like this. Because the immunoSEQ output held only junctional sequences and lacked quality scores, the filtering could not match the filtering applied to full-length reads. Sequences were annotated with PyIR, a Python wrapper for IgBLAST v1.9, and V/J genes and CDR3 were assigned using IMGT germline references. Reads were removed for weak V/J assignments (E-value above 1e-6), missing CDR3, stop codons, out-of-frame junctions, or ambiguous translated residues. V3J clonotypes were defined as sequences sharing the same inferred V gene, J gene, and CDR3 amino acid sequence. The percentage overlap between two repertoires was calculated by dividing the number of shared unique clonotypes by the size of the smaller repertoire. RTK rarefaction, the Chao1 estimator, and Recon v2.1 estimates of unobserved clonotypes were used to assess repertoire richness. For all TCRbeta clonotypes obtained by the gDNA method from several donors, generation probabilities were computed with OLGA. TCRdb re-hosts the immuneACCESS table, in-frame sequences only. Its copies lack some clones; in the studies checked, an unresolved V gene accounts for under half of them, and the cause for the rest is not known. The DNA was the basis for D and trimming; V, J and clone size are from that table. The sample table lists approximately 87,000 clones, over 55% of them with a count of one. The ten largest clones capture under 65% of the sample.

Donors were healthy HIV-negative adults with no recently reported acute infections or vaccinations. Every donor was a Caucasian adult residing in Nashville, Tennessee, USA. CD8 memory samples were composed of magnetically selected CD45RO+ cells combined with CCR7-negative CD45RA+ effector memory (TemRA) cells. After blood collection by leukapheresis, PBMCs were isolated using Ficoll-Histopaque density gradient centrifugation and then cryopreserved in the vapor phase of liquid nitrogen. Analytical flow cytometry was used to check the purity and quantity of each magnetically sorted T cell population. From each sorted fraction, genomic DNA was isolated and quantified by UV absorbance on a Nanodrop 2000c. CDR1 and CDR2 are drawn from the germline V gene: SGHRS, YFSETQ. At the junction V is shortened by 2 bases and J by 5 bases; bases outside the gene matches: 3. The CDR3 has 15 amino acids, counting the end cysteine and phenylalanine. Of the read, only the CDR3 DNA is kept; its 45 bases are in frame from base 1.

Sequenced input: memory CD8+ T cells sorted from blood. In light of the paper, this sample's cell subset or site label describes: CD45RO+ cells pooled with CCR7-negative TemRA cells. The sequence is built from TRBV5-1 and TRBJ2-1; TRBD2 lines up with 11 middle nucleotides. The TCR sequence derives from a young man in good health. The sequence in DNA is TGCGCCAGCAGCTTAGGGACTAGCGGAGACAATGAGCAGTTCTTC. This codes for CASSLGTSGDNEQFF.